The clone carrying this TCR beta chain is a singleton in its sample. Original processing notes: Reference gene primer amplification yielded estimated nucleated cell counts. Sequencing was performed with immunoSEQ multiplex PCR; in TCRdb, only in-frame clones are kept and a portion is missing. From that table come the V and J calls and clone size; the DNA was used to work out D and trimming. The sample lists approximately 230,000 clones, approximately 84% seen once, with 15% in the top ten. Clinical histories supplied by participants themselves formed the basis of cohort assignment. These data originate in a study of blood T cell repertoires in COVID-19. Overall study: Collection of acute and convalescent COVID-19 samples took place in the United States, Italy and Spain.

This clonotype was sampled from a man between 40 and 49 years old who had recovered from COVID-19. The sequencing input was PBMCs or T cells enriched from blood (not recorded which).

The CDR3 DNA sequence: TGTGCCTGGAGTCGCGCGGGCCTTAACACTGAAGCTTTCTTT. It codes for CAWSRAGLNTEAFF. This chain uses TRBV30 with TRBJ1-1, with D unresolved. CDR3 size: 14 residues. Germline V gives CDR1 GTSNPN, CDR2 SVGIG (reference sequence). Between the trimmed V and J ends, which lost 2 bases and 2 bases, there was a span of 12 bases.